These 3 T cell receptor beta chains were sequenced from one sample in a study of blood T cell repertoires in COVID-19. Produced via immunoSEQ multiplex PCR; TCRdb's table is partial and in-frame only. The profile covers hundreds of thousands of clones, with around 82% appearing a single time and 8% to 10% taken by the ten largest. Sequenced material: peripheral blood. All receptors derive from a woman aged 45-65 years with acute or convalescent COVID-19.

The chain recombines TRBV7-2 with TRBJ2-7; D gene uncertain. Germline V CDR1 and CDR2: SGHTA, FQGNSA. Trimming removed 6 bases from V and 2 bases from J, with 14 bases in between. This CDR3 region has 14 residues. For the CDR3, the DNA is TGTGCCAGCAGACCAGGAAGCAAAACCTACGAGCAGTACTTC. This translates into CASRPGSKTYEQYF.

A single count supports this clone. V usage is TRBV18 and J usage is TRBJ1-2, with 7 bases identical to TRBD1. V trimming: 0 bases; J trimming: 6 bases; junction bases outside the gene matches: 4. CDR3 length: 14 residues. CDR1 and CDR2 (germline): KGHSH, LQKENI. The chain's CDR3 is CASSPPTGIDGYTF. The CDR3 DNA reads TGTGCCAGCTCACCACCGACAGGGATCGATGGCTACACCTTC.

The chain employs TRBV18 and TRBJ1-1; possibly TRBD1 for D (5 bases). CDR1 KGHSH and CDR2 LQKENI come from the germline V gene. V lost 3 bases and J lost 0, with 11 bases in between. The CDR3 totals 15 residues. The CDR3 sequence is CASSPDRQLNTEAFF. CDR3 sequence (DNA): TGTGCCAGCTCACCTGATCGACAGTTGAACACTGAAGCTTTCTTT.